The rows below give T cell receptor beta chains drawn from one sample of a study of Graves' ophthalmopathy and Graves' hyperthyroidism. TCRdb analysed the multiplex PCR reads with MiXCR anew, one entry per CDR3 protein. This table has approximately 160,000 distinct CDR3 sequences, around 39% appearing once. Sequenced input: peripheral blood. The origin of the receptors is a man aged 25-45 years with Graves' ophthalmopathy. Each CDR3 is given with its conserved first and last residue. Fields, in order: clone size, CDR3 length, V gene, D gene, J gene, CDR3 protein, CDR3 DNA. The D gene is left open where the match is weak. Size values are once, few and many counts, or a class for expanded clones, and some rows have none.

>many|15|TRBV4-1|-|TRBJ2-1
CASSQALPVYNEQFF
TGCGCCAGCAGCCAAGCTTTACCAGTCTACAATGAGCAGTTCTTC
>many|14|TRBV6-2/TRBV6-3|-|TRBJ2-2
CASSYDRNTGELFF
TGTGCCAGTAGCTACGACCGCAACACCGGGGAGCTGTTTTTT
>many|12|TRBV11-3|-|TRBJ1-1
CASSLGPGSAFF
TGTGCCAGCAGCTTAGGACCGGGATCGGCTTTCTTT
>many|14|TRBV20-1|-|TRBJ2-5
CSARLSTGMETQYF
TGCAGTGCTAGACTCTCCACAGGGATGGAGACCCAGTACTTC
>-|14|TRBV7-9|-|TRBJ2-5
CASSLLAAQETQYF
TGTGCCAGCAGCTTATTAGCGGCGCAAGAGACCCAGTACTTC
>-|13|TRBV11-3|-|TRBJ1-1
CASSEVRDGEAFF
TGTGCCAGCAGCGAAGTCCGGGACGGTGAAGCTTTCTTT
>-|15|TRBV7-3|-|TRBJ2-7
CASSLEPGSYREQYF
TGTGCCAGCAGCTTAGAACCGGGCTCCTACCGCGAGCAGTACTTC
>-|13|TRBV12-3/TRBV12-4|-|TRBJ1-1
CASSRGGAGEAFF
TGTGCCAGCAGCCGCGGCGGGGCAGGTGAAGCTTTCTTT
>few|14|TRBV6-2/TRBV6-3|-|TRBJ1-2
CASSYGTGSYGYTF
TGTGCCAGCAGTTACGGCACCGGGAGCTATGGCTACACCTTC
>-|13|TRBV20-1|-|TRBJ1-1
CSASMGARTEAFF
TGCAGTGCTAGTATGGGGGCGAGGACTGAAGCTTTCTTT
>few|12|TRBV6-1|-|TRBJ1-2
CASSDRVYGYTF
TGTGCCAGCAGTGACAGAGTGTATGGCTACACCTTC
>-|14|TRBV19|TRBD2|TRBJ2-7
CASSSSGTTYEQYF
TGTGCCAGTAGCTCCAGCGGGACTACCTACGAGCAGTACTTC
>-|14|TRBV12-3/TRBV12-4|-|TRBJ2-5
CASRPGSYQETQYF
TGTGCCAGCAGACCTGGGTCATATCAAGAGACCCAGTACTTC
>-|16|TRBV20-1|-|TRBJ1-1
CSASSLPDQVNTEAFF
TGCAGTGCTAGCTCCCTCCCGGACCAGGTTAACACTGAAGCTTTCTTT
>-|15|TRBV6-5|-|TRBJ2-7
CASSYLPDRSYEQYF
TGTGCCAGCAGTTACCTCCCCGACAGGTCCTACGAGCAGTACTTC
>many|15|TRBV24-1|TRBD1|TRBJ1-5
CATSDKTGVNQPQHF
TGTGCCACCAGTGATAAGACAGGGGTTAATCAGCCCCAGCATTTT
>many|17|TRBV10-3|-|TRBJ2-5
CAISESSGGRAQETQYF
TGTGCCATCAGTGAGTCGAGTGGGGGCAGGGCCCAAGAGACCCAGTACTTC
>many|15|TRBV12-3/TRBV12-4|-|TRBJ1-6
CASSRTGPSNSPLHF
TGTGCCAGCAGTCGTACCGGGCCGTCTAATTCACCCCTCCACTTT
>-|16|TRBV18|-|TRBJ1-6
CASSPCPIARNSPLHF
TGTGCCAGCTCCCCGTGCCCCATCGCCAGAAATTCACCCCTCCACTTT
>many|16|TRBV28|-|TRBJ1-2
CASSLLRDTASDGYTF
TGTGCCAGCAGTTTGCTCCGGGACACTGCGTCGGATGGCTACACCTTC
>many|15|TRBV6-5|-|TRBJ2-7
CASSYSSREVSEQYF
TGTGCCAGCAGTTACTCATCCAGGGAGGTCAGCGAGCAGTACTTC
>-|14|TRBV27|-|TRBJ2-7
CASRSQIYGYEQYF
TGTGCCAGCAGATCACAGATATACGGCTACGAGCAGTACTTC
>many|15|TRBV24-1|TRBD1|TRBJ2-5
CATSGLGQFQETQYF
TGTGCCACCAGTGGTTTGGGACAGTTCCAAGAGACCCAGTACTTC
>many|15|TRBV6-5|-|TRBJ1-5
CASSPGTLWGQPQHF
TGTGCCAGCAGCCCGGGGACACTCTGGGGTCAGCCCCAGCATTTT
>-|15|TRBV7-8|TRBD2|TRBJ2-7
CASSPTAGVGWEQYF
TGTGCCAGCAGCCCAACGGCGGGAGTTGGTTGGGAGCAGTACTTC
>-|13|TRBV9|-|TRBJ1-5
CASSVQGGQPQHF
TGTGCCAGCAGCGTCCAGGGAGGCCAGCCCCAGCATTTT
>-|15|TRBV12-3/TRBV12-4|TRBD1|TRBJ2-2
CASNFDRVDTGELFF
TGTGCCAGCAATTTCGACAGGGTAGACACCGGGGAGCTGTTTTTT
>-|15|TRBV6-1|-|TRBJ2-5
CATKPGRNFKETQYF
TGTGCCACCAAGCCGGGACGGAATTTCAAAGAGACCCAGTACTTC
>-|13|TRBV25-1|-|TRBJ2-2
CASSEPDGQELFF
TGTGCCAGCAGTGAACCGGACGGTCAGGAGCTGTTTTTT
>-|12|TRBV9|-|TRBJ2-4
CASSGLMNIQYF
TGTGCCAGCAGCGGGCTTATGAACATTCAGTACTTC
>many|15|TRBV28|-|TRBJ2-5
CASSLGQLNQETQYF
TGTGCCAGCAGTTTGGGGCAGTTAAACCAAGAGACCCAGTACTTC